The 14 T cell receptor beta chains listed next were all sequenced from one sample in a study of T cell repertoires in cytomegalovirus infection. Which antigens these TCRs recognize remains unknown. TCRdb re-called the reads with MiXCR, one entry per CDR3 protein. The table includes around 310,000 distinct CDR3 sequences, just under 30% detected once. Sequencing was performed on cultured PBMCs, taken from culture after CMV antigen stimulation. These receptors originate from a human donor in good health (CMV status not recorded). Some clones in this sample may be carry-over from other donors' samples.

The V call is TRBV20-1, the J call TRBJ1-5, with D possibly TRBD1 on 6 matching bases. The V end was cut by 0 bases, the J end by 5 bases, with 14 bases between. The CDR3 covers 15 residues. Germline V gene sequence: CDR1 DFQATT, CDR2 SNEGSKA (reference sequence). As DNA, the CDR3 is TGCAGTGCTAGAGATGGGGGGACAATAGATCAGCCCCAGCATTTT. Amino acids: CSARDGGTIDQPQHF.

The chain couples TRBV3-1 to TRBJ2-7; D could derive from TRBD1 or TRBD2 (5 bases each). The CDR3 contains 14 residues. Trimming removed 5 bases at V and 5 bases at J, with 16 bases between. Germline V gene data show CDR1 as LGHDT and CDR2 as YNNKEL (reference sequence). The CDR3 DNA follows: TGTGCCAGCAGCTGGACTTCAGGGTGGGACGAGCAGTACTTC. This sequence encodes CASSWTSGWDEQYF.

The chain uses TRBV28 and TRBJ2-7; 7 bases map to TRBD2. The CDR3 has 15 amino acids. The germline gives CDR1 MDHEN, CDR2 SYDVKM. Unmatched junction bases numbered 11, after V lost 9 bases and J lost 0 bases. For the CDR3, the DNA is TGTGCCAGTTTCAAGCGTCTAGCGGCCTCCTACGAGCAGTACTTC. It translates to CASFKRLAASYEQYF.

V gene TRBV2 combines with J gene TRBJ1-5, with 7 nucleotides matching TRBD1. Germline V lookup: CDR1 SNHLY, CDR2 FYNNEI. The CDR3 sequence is 15 residues long. V lost 3 bases, J lost 4 bases, and 6 bases stayed unmatched. The CDR3 coding sequence is TGTGCCAGCAGTGATCTAGGGGGCACAAATCAGCCCCAGCATTTT. This sequence encodes CASSDLGGTNQPQHF.

There are many counts of this clonotype. The V gene is TRBV5-8, the J gene TRBJ1-5; D is unresolved. The germline V gene encodes CDR1 SGHTS and CDR2 YDEGEE. Trimming cost V 4 bases and J 7 bases, with 12 bases left between them. The CDR3 is 13 amino acids. Here the CDR3 reads CASSPGRGQPQHF. CDR3 DNA: TGTGCCAGCAGCCCCGGGCGGGGACAGCCCCAGCATTTT.

The rearrangement uses TRBV4-1 and TRBJ2-3; no reliable D call. This CDR3 region has 17 residues. Germline V gene sequence: CDR1 MGHRA, CDR2 YSYEKL. Trimming removed 0 bases at V and 2 bases at J, with 15 bases between. The CDR3: CASSQDAHVLNTDTQYF. As DNA, the CDR3 is TGCGCCAGCAGCCAAGATGCCCATGTCTTGAACACAGATACGCAGTATTTT.

In its sample, this clonotype was seen a few times. The chain joins TRBV4-1 to TRBJ1-2, with D possibly TRBD1 on 5 matching bases. The length of the CDR3 is 17 residues. Germline CDR1 and CDR2: MGHRA and YSYEKL. V lost 1 base, J lost 4 bases, and 19 bases lay in between. This CDR3 is CASSQGSHSGTSYGYTF. DNA of the CDR3: TGCGCCAGCAGCCAAGGATCCCACTCAGGGACGTCCTATGGCTACACCTTC.

This clonotype was detected only a few times. V usage is TRBV20-1 and J usage is TRBJ2-2; 12 bases map to TRBD2. There are 16 residues in the CDR3. CDR1 and CDR2 (germline): DFQATT, SNEGSKA (reference sequence). Trimming removed 2 bases from V and 4 bases from J; junction bases left unmatched: 5. This CDR3 reads CSARPTSGGTTGELFF. The CDR3 DNA reads as TGCAGTGCTAGACCTACTAGCGGGGGGACCACCGGGGAGCTGTTTTTT.

This clonotype was detected a few times. This sequence joins TRBV7-2 and TRBJ1-6; D is undetermined. The CDR3 sequence is 13 residues long. Germline V gene data show CDR1 as SGHTA and CDR2 as FQGNSA. V lost 1 base and J 7 bases, leaving 5 bases between the germline ends. CDR3 protein: CASSLDSNSPLHF. For the CDR3, the DNA is TGTGCCAGCAGCTTAGACAGCAATTCACCCCTCCACTTT.

This chain joins TRBV7-9 and TRBJ1-4; D not certain. Trimming removed 8 bases from V and 8 bases from J, with 15 bases in between. The CDR3 runs 13 residues. CDR1 and CDR2 from the germline V gene are SEHNR and FQNEAQ (reference sequence). CDR3 sequence: CASHGPEREKLFF. In DNA, the CDR3 is TGTGCCAGCCACGGACCCGAGAGGGAAAAACTGTTTTTT.

The V gene is TRBV7-3, the J gene TRBJ2-2; 12 bases line up with TRBD2. Losses at the gene ends were 5 bases for V and 6 bases for J; bases not matched to a gene: 4. CDR3 length: 15 amino acids. Germline CDR1 reads SGHTA; CDR2 reads FQGTGA. The DNA of the CDR3 is TGTGCCAGCAGCATACTAGCGGGGGGCCCCGGGGAGCTGTTTTTT. Protein product: CASSILAGGPGELFF.

This CDR3 reads CASSLGSRELFF. DNA of the CDR3: TGTGCCAGCAGTTTAGGGAGCCGGGAGCTGTTTTTT. The chain has TRBV27 and TRBJ2-2; the D gene is possibly TRBD2 (5 bases). Germline CDR1 MNHEY, CDR2 SMNVEV (reference sequence). The CDR3 runs to 12 residues. Deletions cut 2 bases from V and 9 bases from J, with 7 bases between.

J is TRBJ1-2 and V is TRBV3-1; D is ambiguous. This CDR3 is 12 amino acids long. The V gene lost 3 bases and the J gene lost 8 bases, with 10 bases spanning the gap. Germline CDR1 reads LGHDT; CDR2 reads YNNKEL (reference sequence). CDR3 loop: CASSHDMGGYTF. CDR3 nucleotide sequence: TGTGCCAGCAGCCATGATATGGGAGGCTACACCTTC.

This clonotype was counted only a few times. The chain joins TRBV12-3 or TRBV12-4 to TRBJ2-3; 12 bases fit TRBD2. There are 14 residues in the CDR3. V was pared by 6 bases and J by 7 bases, with 5 bases of the junction left unmatched. CDR3 protein: CASSGLAGINTQYF. The CDR3 coding sequence is TGTGCCAGCAGCGGACTAGCGGGGATAAATACGCAGTATTTT.